The TCR beta chain described here comes from a study of metastatic and nonmetastatic thyroid tumors. In the study overall: Comparative analysis of repertoires was undertaken across blood and tumor or nodule tissue obtained from malignant and benign thyroid patients.

All patients reached thyroid surgery having received no treatment beforehand. This clone appeared many times. TCRdb re-called clones via MiXCR from the PCR reads. In the table there are approximately 79,000 clones, around 7.8% of which are singletons. Germline V gene data show CDR1 as DFQATT and CDR2 as SNEGSKA (reference sequence). The V and J ends lost 3 bases and 7 bases respectively, with 9 bases between them. The CDR3 spans 12 residues. This chain links TRBV20-1 with TRBJ2-2; D is unclear. This clonotype was obtained from a female donor with papillary thyroid cancer or a benign thyroid nodule (not recorded which). Some clones in this sample may be carry-over from other donors' samples. The source material was blood. The CDR3 is CSASGANGELFF. In DNA, the CDR3 is TGCAGTGCTAGCGGAGCGAACGGGGAGCTGTTTTTT.